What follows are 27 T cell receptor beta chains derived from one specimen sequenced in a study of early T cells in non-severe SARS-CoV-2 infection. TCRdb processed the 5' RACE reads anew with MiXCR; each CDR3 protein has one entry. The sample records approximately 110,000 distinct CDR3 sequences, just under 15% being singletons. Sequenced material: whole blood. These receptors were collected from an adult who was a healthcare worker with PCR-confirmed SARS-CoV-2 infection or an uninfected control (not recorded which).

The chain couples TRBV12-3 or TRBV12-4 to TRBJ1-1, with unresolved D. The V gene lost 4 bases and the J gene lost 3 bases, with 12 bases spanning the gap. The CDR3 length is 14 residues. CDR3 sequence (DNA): TGTGCCAGCAGTTCCGGGGTTATGGACACTGAAGCTTTCTTT. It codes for CASSSGVMDTEAFF.

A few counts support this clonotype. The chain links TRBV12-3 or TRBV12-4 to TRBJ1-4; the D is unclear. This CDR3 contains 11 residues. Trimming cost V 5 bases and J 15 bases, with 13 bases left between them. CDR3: CASSQGPEVFF. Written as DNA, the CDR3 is TGTGCCAGCAGTCAAGGGCCCGAAGTGTTTTTT.

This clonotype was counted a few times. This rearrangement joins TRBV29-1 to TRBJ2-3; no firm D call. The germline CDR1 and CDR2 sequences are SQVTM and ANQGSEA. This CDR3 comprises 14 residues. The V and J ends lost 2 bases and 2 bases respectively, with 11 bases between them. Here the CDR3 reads CSVEKVQSTDTQYF. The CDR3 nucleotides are TGCAGCGTTGAAAAGGTGCAATCCACAGATACGCAGTATTTT.

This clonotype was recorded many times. CDR3 in DNA: TGTGCCAGCAGCCATTGGACAGGGGGGGGATTGAACACTGAAGCTTTCTTT. It encodes CASSHWTGGGLNTEAFF. V is TRBV3-1 and J is TRBJ1-1; 10 bases agree with TRBD1. This CDR3 has 17 residues. The germline V gene has CDR1 LGHDT and CDR2 YNNKEL (reference sequence). Trimming took 3 bases from V and 0 from J; bases not matched to a gene: 7.

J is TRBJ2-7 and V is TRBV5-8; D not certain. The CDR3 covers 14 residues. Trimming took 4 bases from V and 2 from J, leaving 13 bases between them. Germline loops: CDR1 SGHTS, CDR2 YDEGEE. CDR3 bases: TGTGCCAGCAGCCCCTACGACCAAACCTACGAGCAGTACTTC. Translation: CASSPYDQTYEQYF. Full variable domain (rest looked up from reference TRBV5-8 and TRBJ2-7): EAGVTQSPTHLIKTRGQQATLRCSPISGHTSVYWYQQALGLGLQFLLWYDEGEERNRGNFPPRFSGRQFPNYSSELNVNALELEDSALYLCASSPYDQTYEQYFGPGTRLTVT.

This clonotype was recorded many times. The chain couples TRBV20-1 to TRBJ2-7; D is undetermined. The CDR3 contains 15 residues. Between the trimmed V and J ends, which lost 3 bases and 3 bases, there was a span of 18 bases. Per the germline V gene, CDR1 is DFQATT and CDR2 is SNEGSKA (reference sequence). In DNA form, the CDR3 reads TGCAGTGCTAGCGACCTACGGACCCCCAACTACGAGCAGTACTTC. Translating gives CSASDLRTPNYEQYF.

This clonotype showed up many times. The CDR3 spells CSAEDRGQTQYF. The CDR3 DNA is TGCAGTGCTGAAGACAGGGGGCAGACCCAGTACTTC. The chain uses TRBV20-1 and TRBJ2-5; 10 nucleotides align to TRBD1. CDR3 size: 12 residues. Per the germline V gene, CDR1 is DFQATT and CDR2 is SNEGSKA (reference sequence). Trimming took 5 bases from V and 6 from J; bases not matched to a gene: 3.

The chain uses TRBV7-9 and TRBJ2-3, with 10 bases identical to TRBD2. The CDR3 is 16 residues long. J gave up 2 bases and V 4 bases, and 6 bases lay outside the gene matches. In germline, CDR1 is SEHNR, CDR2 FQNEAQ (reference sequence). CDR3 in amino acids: CASSYIAGGLTDTQYF. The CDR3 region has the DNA TGTGCCAGCAGCTACATAGCGGGGGGCCTCACAGATACGCAGTATTTT.

CDR3 protein: CASSNRQTEQYF. CDR3 nucleotide sequence: TGTGCCAGCAGCAACCGACAGACCGAGCAGTACTTC. This rearrangement joins TRBV2 to TRBJ2-7; tentatively, D is TRBD1 (5 bases). Germline V gene sequence: CDR1 SNHLY, CDR2 FYNNEI. CDR3 length: 12 residues. Deletions cut 6 bases from V and 6 bases from J, with 12 bases between. Full variable domain (rest looked up from reference TRBV2 and TRBJ2-7): EPEVTQTPSHQVTQMGQEVILRCVPISNHLYFYWYRQILGQKVEFLVSFYNNEISEKSEIFDDQFSVERPDGSNFTLKIRSTKLEDSAMYFCASSNRQTEQYFGPGTRLTVT.

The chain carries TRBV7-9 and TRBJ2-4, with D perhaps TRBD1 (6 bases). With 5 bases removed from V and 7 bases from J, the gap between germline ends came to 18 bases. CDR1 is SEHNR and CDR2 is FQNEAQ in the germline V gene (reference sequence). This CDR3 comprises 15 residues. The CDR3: CASSLTQTGMNIQYF. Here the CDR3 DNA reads TGTGCCAGCAGCCTTACCCAAACAGGGATGAACATTCAGTACTTC.

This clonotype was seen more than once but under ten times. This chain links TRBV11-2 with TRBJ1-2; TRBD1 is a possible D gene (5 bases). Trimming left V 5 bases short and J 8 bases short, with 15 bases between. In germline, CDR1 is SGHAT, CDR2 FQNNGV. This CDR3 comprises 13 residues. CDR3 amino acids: CASSPWGGGGYTF. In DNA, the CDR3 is TGTGCCAGCAGCCCCTGGGGGGGTGGAGGCTACACCTTC. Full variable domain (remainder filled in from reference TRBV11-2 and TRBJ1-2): EAGVAQSPRYKIIEKRQSVAFWCNPISGHATLYWYQQILGQGPKLLIQFQNNGVVDDSQLPKDRFSAERLKGVDSTLKIQPAKLEDSAVYLCASSPWGGGGYTFGSGTRLTVV.

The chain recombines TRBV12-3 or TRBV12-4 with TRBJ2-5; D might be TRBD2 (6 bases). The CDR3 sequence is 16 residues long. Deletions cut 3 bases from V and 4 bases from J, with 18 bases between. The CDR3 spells CASSLERKAGRETQYF. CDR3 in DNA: TGTGCCAGCAGTTTGGAAAGGAAGGCGGGGAGAGAGACCCAGTACTTC.

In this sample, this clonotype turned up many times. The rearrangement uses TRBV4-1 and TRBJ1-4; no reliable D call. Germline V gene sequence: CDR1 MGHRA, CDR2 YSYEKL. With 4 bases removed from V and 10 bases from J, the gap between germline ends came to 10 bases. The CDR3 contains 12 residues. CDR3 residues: CASSPVAGKLFF. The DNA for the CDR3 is TGCGCCAGCAGCCCAGTGGCCGGAAAACTGTTTTTT.

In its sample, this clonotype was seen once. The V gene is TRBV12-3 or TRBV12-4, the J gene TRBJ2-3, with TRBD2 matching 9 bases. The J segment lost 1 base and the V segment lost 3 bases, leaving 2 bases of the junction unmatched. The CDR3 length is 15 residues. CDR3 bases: TGTGCCAGCAGTTTCCGACTAGCGGGCACAGATACGCAGTATTTT. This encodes CASSFRLAGTDTQYF.

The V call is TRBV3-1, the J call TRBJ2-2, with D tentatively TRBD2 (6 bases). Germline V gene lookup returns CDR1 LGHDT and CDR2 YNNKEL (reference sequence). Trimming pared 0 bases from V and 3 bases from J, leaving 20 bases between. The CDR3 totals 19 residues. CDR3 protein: CASSQDPATVADDTGELFF. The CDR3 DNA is TGTGCCAGCAGCCAAGATCCGGCTACGGTAGCGGACGACACCGGGGAGCTGTTTTTT. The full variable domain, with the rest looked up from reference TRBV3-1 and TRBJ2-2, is DTAVSQTPKYLVTQMGNDKSIKCEQNLGHDTMYWYKQDSKKFLKIMFSYNNKELIINETVPNRFSPKSPDKAHLNLHINSLELGDSAVYFCASSQDPATVADDTGELFFGEGSRLTVL.

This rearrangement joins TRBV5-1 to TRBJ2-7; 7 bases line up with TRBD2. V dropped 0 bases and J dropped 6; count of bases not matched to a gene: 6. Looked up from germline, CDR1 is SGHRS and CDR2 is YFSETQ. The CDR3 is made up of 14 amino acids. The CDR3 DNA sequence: TGCGCCAGCAGCTTGGGGAGCGGGGAAAGCGAGCAGTACTTC. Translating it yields CASSLGSGESEQYF.

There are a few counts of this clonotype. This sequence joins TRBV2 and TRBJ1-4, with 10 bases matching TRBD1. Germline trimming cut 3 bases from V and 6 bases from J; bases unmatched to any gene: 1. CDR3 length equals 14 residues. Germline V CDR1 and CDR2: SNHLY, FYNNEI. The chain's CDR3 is CASSDGTGDEKLFF. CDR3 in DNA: TGTGCCAGCAGTGACGGGACAGGGGATGAAAAACTGTTTTTT.

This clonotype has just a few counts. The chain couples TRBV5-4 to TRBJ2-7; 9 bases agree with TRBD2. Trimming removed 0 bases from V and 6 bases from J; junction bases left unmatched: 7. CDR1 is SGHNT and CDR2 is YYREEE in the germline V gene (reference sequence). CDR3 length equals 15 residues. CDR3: CASSLDGGGAGEQYF. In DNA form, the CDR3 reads TGTGCCAGCAGCTTGGACGGCGGGGGGGCTGGCGAGCAGTACTTC.

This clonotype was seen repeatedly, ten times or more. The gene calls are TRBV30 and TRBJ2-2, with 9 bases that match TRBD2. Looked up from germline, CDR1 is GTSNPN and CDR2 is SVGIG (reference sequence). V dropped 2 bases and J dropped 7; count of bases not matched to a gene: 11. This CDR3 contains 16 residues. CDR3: CAWSRPGLASVGELFF. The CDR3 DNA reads TGTGCCTGGAGTCGACCGGGACTAGCTTCTGTCGGGGAGCTGTTTTTT.

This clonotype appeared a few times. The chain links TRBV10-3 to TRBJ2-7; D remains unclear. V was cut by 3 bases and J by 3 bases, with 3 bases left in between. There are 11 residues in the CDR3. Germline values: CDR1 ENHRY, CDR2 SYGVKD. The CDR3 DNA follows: TGTGCCATCAGTGATGGCTACGAGCAGTACTTC. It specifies CAISDGYEQYF.

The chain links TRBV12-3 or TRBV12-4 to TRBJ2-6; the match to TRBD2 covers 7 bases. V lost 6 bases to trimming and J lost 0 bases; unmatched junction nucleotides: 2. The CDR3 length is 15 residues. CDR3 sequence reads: CASRRENSGANVLTF. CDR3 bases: TGTGCCAGCAGGCGGGAGAACTCTGGGGCCAACGTCCTGACTTTC.

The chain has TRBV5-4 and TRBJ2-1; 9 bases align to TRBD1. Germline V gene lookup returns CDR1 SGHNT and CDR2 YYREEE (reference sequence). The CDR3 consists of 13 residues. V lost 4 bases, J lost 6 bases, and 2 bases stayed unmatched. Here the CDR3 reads CASSRDRVNEQFF. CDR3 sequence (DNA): TGTGCCAGCAGCAGGGACAGGGTCAATGAGCAGTTCTTC.

CDR3 sequence: CASSPRTRPHEQYF. The CDR3 bases are TGTGCCAGCAGCCCTCGGACCCGACCGCACGAGCAGTACTTC. The chain is built from TRBV7-8 and TRBJ2-7; no reliable D call. The CDR3 sequence is 14 residues long. CDR1 is SGHVS, CDR2 FQNEAQ, per germline. V lost 5 bases and J 5 bases, leaving 16 bases between the germline ends.

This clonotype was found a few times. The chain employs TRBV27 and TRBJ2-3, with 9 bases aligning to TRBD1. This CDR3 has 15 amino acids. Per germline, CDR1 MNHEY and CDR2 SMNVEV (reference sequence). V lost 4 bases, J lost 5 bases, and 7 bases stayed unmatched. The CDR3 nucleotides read TGTGCCAGCAGTTCCCCACAGGGGGCCAAAGATACGCAGTATTTT. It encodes CASSSPQGAKDTQYF.

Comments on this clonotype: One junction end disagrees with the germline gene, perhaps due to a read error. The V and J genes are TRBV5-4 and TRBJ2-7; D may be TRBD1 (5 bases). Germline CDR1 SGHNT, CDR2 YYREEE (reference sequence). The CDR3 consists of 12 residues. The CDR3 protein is CASSVDSYEQYF. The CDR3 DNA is TGTGCCAGCAGCGTCGACAGCTACGAACAGTACTTC.

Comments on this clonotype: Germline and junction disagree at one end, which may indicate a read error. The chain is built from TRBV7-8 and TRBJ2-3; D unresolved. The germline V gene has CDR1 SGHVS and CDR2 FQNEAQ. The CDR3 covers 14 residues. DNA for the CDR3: TGTGCCAGCAGCTGGAATGACCCCACAGATATGCAGTATTTT. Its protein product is CASSWNDPTDMQYF.

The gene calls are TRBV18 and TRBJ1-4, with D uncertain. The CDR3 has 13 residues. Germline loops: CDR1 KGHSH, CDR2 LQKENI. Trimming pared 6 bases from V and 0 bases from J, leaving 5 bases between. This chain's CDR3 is CASSTSTNEKLFF. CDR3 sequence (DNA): TGTGCCAGCTCCACCTCAACTAATGAAAAACTGTTTTTT.